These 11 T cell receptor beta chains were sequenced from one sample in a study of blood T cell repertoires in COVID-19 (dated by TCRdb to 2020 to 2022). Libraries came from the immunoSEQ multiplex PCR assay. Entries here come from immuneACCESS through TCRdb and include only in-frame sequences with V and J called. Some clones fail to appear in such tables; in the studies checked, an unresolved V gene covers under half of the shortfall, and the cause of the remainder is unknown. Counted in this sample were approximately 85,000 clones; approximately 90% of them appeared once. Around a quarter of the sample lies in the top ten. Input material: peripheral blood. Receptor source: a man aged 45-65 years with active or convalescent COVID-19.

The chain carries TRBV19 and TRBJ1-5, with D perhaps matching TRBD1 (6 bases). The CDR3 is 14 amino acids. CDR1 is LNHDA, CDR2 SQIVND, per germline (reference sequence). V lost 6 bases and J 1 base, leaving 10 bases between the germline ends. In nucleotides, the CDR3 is TGTGCCAGTAGAGAGCAGGGGAGCAATCAGCCCCAGCATTTT. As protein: CASREQGSNQPQHF.

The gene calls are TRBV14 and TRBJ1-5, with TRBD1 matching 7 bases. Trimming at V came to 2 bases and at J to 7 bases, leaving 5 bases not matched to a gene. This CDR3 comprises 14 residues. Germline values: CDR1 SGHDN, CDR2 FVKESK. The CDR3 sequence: CASSQQGVGQPQHF. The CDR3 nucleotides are TGTGCCAGCAGCCAACAGGGGGTTGGACAGCCCCAGCATTTT.

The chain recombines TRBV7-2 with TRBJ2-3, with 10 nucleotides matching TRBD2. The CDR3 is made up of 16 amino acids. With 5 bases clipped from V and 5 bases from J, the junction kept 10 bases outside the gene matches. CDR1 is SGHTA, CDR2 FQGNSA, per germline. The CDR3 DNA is TGTGCCAGCAGCATTTCAGCGGGGGGGCCGGGAGATACGCAGTATTTT. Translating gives CASSISAGGPGDTQYF.

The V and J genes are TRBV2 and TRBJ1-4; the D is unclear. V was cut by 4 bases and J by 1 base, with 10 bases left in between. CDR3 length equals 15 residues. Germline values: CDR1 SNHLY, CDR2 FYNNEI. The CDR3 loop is CASSVSRGTNEKLFF. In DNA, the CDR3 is TGTGCCAGCAGTGTTTCTCGGGGAACTAATGAAAAACTGTTTTTT.

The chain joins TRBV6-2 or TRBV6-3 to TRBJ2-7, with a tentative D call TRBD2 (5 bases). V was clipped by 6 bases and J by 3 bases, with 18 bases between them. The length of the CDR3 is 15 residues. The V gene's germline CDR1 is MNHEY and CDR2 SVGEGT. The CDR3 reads CASSPTSPRGYEQYF. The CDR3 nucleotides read TGTGCCAGCAGCCCTACGAGTCCCCGGGGCTACGAGCAGTACTTC.

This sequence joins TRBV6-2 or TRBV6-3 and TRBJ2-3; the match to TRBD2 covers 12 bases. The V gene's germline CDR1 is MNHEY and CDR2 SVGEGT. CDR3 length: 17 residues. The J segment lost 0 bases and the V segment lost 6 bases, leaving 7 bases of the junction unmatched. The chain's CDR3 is CASSPGLAGTSTDTQYF. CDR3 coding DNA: TGTGCCAGCAGCCCTGGACTAGCGGGGACTAGCACAGATACGCAGTATTTT.

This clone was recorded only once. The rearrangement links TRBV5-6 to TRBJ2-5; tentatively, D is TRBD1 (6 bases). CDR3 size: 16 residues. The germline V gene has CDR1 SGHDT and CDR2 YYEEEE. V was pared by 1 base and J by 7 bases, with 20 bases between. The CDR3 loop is CASSLYPTAQGGTQYF. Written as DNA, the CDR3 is TGTGCCAGCAGCTTGTACCCCACGGCCCAAGGGGGGACCCAGTACTTC.

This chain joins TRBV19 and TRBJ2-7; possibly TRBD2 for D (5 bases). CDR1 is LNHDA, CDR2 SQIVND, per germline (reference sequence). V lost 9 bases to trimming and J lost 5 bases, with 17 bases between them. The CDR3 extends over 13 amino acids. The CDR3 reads CASQSNGVNEQYF. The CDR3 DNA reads TGTGCCAGCCAATCGAACGGGGTCAACGAGCAGTACTTC.

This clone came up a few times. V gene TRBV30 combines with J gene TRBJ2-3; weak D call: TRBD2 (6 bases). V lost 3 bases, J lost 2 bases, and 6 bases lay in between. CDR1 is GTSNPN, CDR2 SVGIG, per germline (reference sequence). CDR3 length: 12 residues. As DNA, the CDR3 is TGTGCCTGGAGGCGGGACACAGATACGCAGTATTTT. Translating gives CAWRRDTDTQYF.

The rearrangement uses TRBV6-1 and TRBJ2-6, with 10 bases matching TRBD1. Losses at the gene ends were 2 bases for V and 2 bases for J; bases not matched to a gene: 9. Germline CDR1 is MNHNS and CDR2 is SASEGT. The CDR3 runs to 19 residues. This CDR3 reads CASSESTGGILAGANVLTF. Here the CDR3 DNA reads TGTGCCAGCAGTGAATCGACAGGGGGCATACTCGCTGGGGCCAACGTCCTGACTTTC.

The CDR3 spells CASSVAATLQSSTDTQYF. The CDR3 nucleotides are TGTGCCAGCAGCGTAGCAGCGACTTTGCAATCTAGCACAGATACGCAGTATTTT. The gene calls are TRBV9 and TRBJ2-3; D unresolved. Germline lookup yields CDR1 SGDLS and CDR2 YYNGEE. The CDR3 is made up of 18 amino acids. Trimming stripped 0 bases from V and 0 bases from J, with 17 bases between.